This T cell receptor (beta chain) derives from a study of T cells in Graves' hyperthyroidism and ophthalmopathy. Overall study findings and caveats: Blood also showed most of the thyroid clonotypes that were expanded above 0.001.

Amplified TCR beta CDR3 regions came from RNA transcripts. A set of HTBI primers served as the primers for a first-round RT-PCR of the TCR CDR3. TCRdb passed the multiplex PCR reads through MiXCR, listing each CDR3 protein once. The sample records around 600,000 distinct CDR3 sequences, more than 14% being singletons. In the case of this clonotype: No antigen is known for it. This may be a read error: a much more frequent sequence differs by one nucleotide.

This clonotype was sampled from a woman aged 50 to 60 with Graves' ophthalmopathy. The sample consisted of blood.

This CDR3 is CASSLFSARDYNEQFF. The CDR3 DNA is TGTGCCAGCAGTTTATTTTCTGCCAGGGACTACAATGAGCAGTTCTTC. J is TRBJ2-1 and V is TRBV28; possible D gene TRBD1, 5 bases. Germline V gene lookup returns CDR1 MDHEN and CDR2 SYDVKM. The CDR3 loop spans 16 amino acids. Trimming removed 1 base from V and 3 bases from J, with 13 bases in between.